These T cell receptor beta chains were read from a single sample in a study of cytomegalovirus exposure and HLA in healthy donors. Some clones are missing from TCRdb's copy, which holds only in-frame ones; the method was immunoSEQ multiplex PCR. This sample yields about 71,000 clones, of which about 71% are seen a single time; about 10% belongs to the top ten. Material for sequencing was PBMCs. These receptors all come from a woman between 45 and 60 years old in good health and CMV-seropositive. The CDR3 runs from the conserved cysteine through the conserved F or W. D genes are given only for firm matches. The listing skips clone size in some rows; elsewhere it reads once, few, many or a size class.

size | length | J | D | V | CDR3 | DNA
. | 15 | TRBJ1-3 | . | TRBV7-3 | CASSGGGGPGNTIYF | TGTGCCAGCAGCGGGGGAGGGGGGCCTGGAAACACCATATATTTT
. | 16 | TRBJ1-4 | TRBD1 | TRBV10-3 | CAISVTGGRANEKLFF | TGTGCCATCAGCGTAACAGGGGGCAGAGCTAATGAAAAACTGTTTTTT
few | 14 | TRBJ2-5 | TRBD1 | TRBV9 | CASSVGQGVETQYF | TGTGCCAGCAGCGTAGGACAGGGGGTAGAGACCCAGTACTTC
. | 16 | TRBJ2-7 | . | TRBV28 | CASIASLGATAYEQYF | TGTGCCAGCATCGCGAGTCTTGGGGCCACAGCCTACGAGCAGTACTTC
. | 14 | TRBJ1-5 | . | TRBV23-1 | CASSPRGATQPQHF | TGCGCCAGCAGTCCTCGGGGGGCTACACAGCCCCAGCATTTT
. | 15 | TRBJ2-1 | TRBD2 | TRBV7-2 | CASSLWEGTYNEQFF | TGTGCCAGCAGCTTATGGGAGGGAACCTACAATGAGCAGTTCTTC
once | 13 | TRBJ2-1 | . | TRBV29-1 | CSVELPSYNEQFF | TGCAGCGTTGAACTACCCTCCTACAATGAGCAGTTCTTC
. | 17 | TRBJ1-4 | . | TRBV2 | CASSERRLGTSDEKLFF | TGTGCCAGCAGTGAAAGACGATTGGGGACATCGGATGAAAAACTGTTTTTT
. | 15 | TRBJ2-1 | TRBD1 | TRBV6-5 | CASSYRTGVYNEQFF | TGTGCCAGCAGTTACCGGACAGGGGTCTACAATGAGCAGTTCTTC
. | 15 | TRBJ2-7 | . | TRBV28 | CASSLELGLPYEQYF | TGTGCCAGCAGTTTGGAACTAGGGTTACCTTACGAGCAGTACTTC
. | 14 | TRBJ2-5 | . | TRBV19 | CASSIGGGRETQYF | TGTGCCAGTAGTATAGGCGGAGGGAGAGAGACCCAGTACTTC
. | 16 | TRBJ2-5 | . | TRBV6-5 | CASSYSPIGSWETQYF | TGTGCCAGCAGTTACTCCCCCATCGGTAGTTGGGAGACCCAGTACTTC
few | 13 | TRBJ2-7 | . | TRBV29-1 | CSVKKTGGGEQYF | TGCAGCGTGAAAAAGACAGGCGGTGGCGAGCAGTACTTC
. | 16 | TRBJ1-2 | TRBD1 | TRBV5-6 | CASSWRGQGAAYGYTF | TGTGCCAGCAGCTGGCGTGGCCAGGGGGCGGCTTATGGCTACACCTTC
. | 15 | TRBJ2-7 | . | TRBV18 | CASSLSGRSSYEQYF | TGTGCCAGCTCGCTCAGCGGCCGGAGCTCCTACGAGCAGTACTTC
once | 16 | TRBJ2-1 | TRBD2 | TRBV9 | CASSVVAGGSYNEQFF | TGTGCCAGCAGCGTAGTGGCGGGGGGCTCCTACAATGAGCAGTTCTTC
. | 12 | TRBJ2-1 | . | TRBV9 | CASSVQGSEQFF | TGTGCCAGCAGCGTACAGGGTAGTGAGCAGTTCTTC
. | 13 | TRBJ1-3 | TRBD1 | TRBV6-5 | CASRRQGANTIYF | TGTGCCAGCAGGCGACAGGGGGCAAACACCATATATTTT
few | 14 | TRBJ2-3 | . | TRBV27 | CASSPTGWTDTQYF | TGTGCCAGCAGTCCCACGGGGTGGACAGATACGCAGTATTTT
. | 13 | TRBJ2-7 | TRBD1 | TRBV11-3 | CASTSDRRYEQYF | TGTGCCAGCACCTCGGACAGGAGATACGAGCAGTACTTC
. | 15 | TRBJ1-5 | TRBD1 | TRBV18 | CASSYQGQGNQPQHF | TGTGCCAGCTCATATCAGGGACAGGGCAATCAGCCCCAGCATTTT
few | 14 | TRBJ1-1 | . | TRBV11-2 | CASSQQVANTEAFF | TGTGCCAGCAGCCAACAGGTTGCGAACACTGAAGCTTTCTTT
. | 15 | TRBJ2-2 | TRBD2 | TRBV30 | CAWSISGKGAGELFF | TGTGCCTGGAGTATTAGCGGGAAAGGGGCCGGGGAGCTGTTTTTT
. | 16 | TRBJ1-1 | . | TRBV4-1 | CASSHNRLSLNTEAFF | TGCGCCAGCAGCCACAACAGGTTGTCTCTGAACACTGAAGCTTTCTTT
. | 14 | TRBJ2-7 | TRBD1 | TRBV11-2 | CASRGTGVPYEQYF | TGTGCCAGCAGAGGGACAGGGGTCCCCTACGAGCAGTACTTC
many | 14 | TRBJ1-2 | TRBD1 | TRBV2 | CASRQGVANYGYTF | TGTGCCAGCAGGCAGGGGGTTGCCAACTATGGCTACACCTTC
. | 12 | TRBJ2-1 | . | TRBV11-3 | CASSLNGNEQFF | TGTGCCAGCAGCTTAAACGGTAATGAGCAGTTCTTC
. | 11 | TRBJ2-1 | TRBD2 | TRBV7-8 | CASSGGGRQFF | TGTGCCAGCAGCGGCGGGGGGAGACAGTTCTTC
. | 11 | TRBJ1-1 | . | TRBV7-9 | CASSYSTEAFF | TGTGCCAGCAGCTATAGCACTGAAGCTTTCTTT
few | 12 | TRBJ2-7 | . | TRBV2 | CASRRESYEQYF | TGTGCCAGCAGGAGAGAATCCTACGAGCAGTACTTC
once | 15 | TRBJ1-2 | . | TRBV9 | CASSVGSAGNYGYTF | TGTGCCAGCAGCGTAGGATCCGCGGGAAACTATGGCTACACCTTC
. | 14 | TRBJ1-5 | . | TRBV10-3 | CAISQRQEDQPQHF | TGTGCCATCAGTCAAAGACAGGAGGATCAGCCCCAGCATTTT
. | 12 | TRBJ2-1 | . | TRBV2 | CASSVHYNEQFF | TGTGCCAGCAGTGTTCATTACAATGAGCAGTTCTTC
. | 17 | TRBJ2-3 | TRBD2 | TRBV5-1 | CASSLGLAGGLMDTQYF | TGCGCCAGCAGCTTGGGACTAGCGGGAGGCCTAATGGATACGCAGTATTTT
. | 14 | TRBJ2-2 | . | TRBV18 | CASSPLQGTGELFF | TGTGCCAGCTCACCCCTCCAGGGCACCGGGGAGCTGTTTTTT
. | 14 | TRBJ2-7 | . | TRBV27 | CASSSRLHSYEQYF | TGTGCCAGCAGTTCCCGATTACACTCCTACGAGCAGTACTTC
. | 15 | TRBJ2-1 | . | TRBV11-2 | CASRPSGESYNEQFF | TGTGCCAGCAGACCTAGTGGGGAGTCCTACAATGAGCAGTTCTTC
. | 14 | TRBJ2-7 | TRBD2 | TRBV28 | CASSLGGFTYEQYF | TGTGCCAGCAGTTTGGGGGGGTTTACCTACGAGCAGTACTTC
few | 13 | TRBJ2-5 | . | TRBV18 | CASSPPHAQTQYF | TGTGCCAGCTCACCGCCCCACGCGCAGACCCAGTACTTC
. | 14 | TRBJ2-5 | TRBD2 | TRBV2 | CASRQRGGAETQYF | TGTGCCAGCAGGCAGCGGGGAGGGGCAGAGACCCAGTACTTC
. | 14 | TRBJ2-3 | . | TRBV6-1 | CASRRTASTDTQYF | TGTGCCAGCAGGAGGACAGCCAGCACAGATACGCAGTATTTT